The 29 T cell receptor beta chains below all came from one sample that was sequenced in a study of T-cell reconstitution after alpha-beta-depleted transplantation in children. A TCRbeta library incorporating unique molecular identifiers was prepared. TCRdb processed the PCR reads anew with MiXCR; each CDR3 protein has one entry. This sample carries about 370,000 distinct CDR3 sequences, about a fifth of them seen once, and the ten largest clones take around 4%. The specimen comprised PBMCs from the stem cell graft donor, sampled from the stem cell graft. The receptors derive from a human donor who donated a stem cell graft to a child with acute myeloid leukemia.

The J gene is TRBJ2-1, the V gene TRBV5-1; 8 nucleotides match TRBD2. Germline V CDR1 and CDR2: SGHRS, YFSETQ. The CDR3 extends over 13 amino acids. The V and J ends lost 0 bases and 13 bases, in that order; junction bases with no gene match: 6. CDR3 residues: CASSLGQLAEQFF. In DNA, the CDR3 is TGCGCCAGCAGCTTGGGGCAACTAGCGGAACAGTTCTTC.

In this sample, this clonotype turned up a few times. V is TRBV5-1 and J is TRBJ2-7; D may correspond to TRBD1 or TRBD2 (5 bases each). Germline values: CDR1 SGHRS, CDR2 YFSETQ. Deletions cut 0 bases from V and 6 bases from J, with 10 bases between. The CDR3 has 13 residues. The CDR3 region has the DNA TGCGCCAGCAGCTTGGCATCTGGGGGCGAGCAGTACTTC. Residues: CASSLASGGEQYF.

This clonotype was observed a handful of times. The gene calls are TRBV4-1 and TRBJ1-1; possible D gene TRBD1, 6 bases. Trimming pared 3 bases from V and 4 bases from J, leaving 12 bases between. CDR3 size: 14 residues. Germline CDR1 and CDR2: MGHRA and YSYEKL. CDR3 protein: CASSHPGQITEAFF. DNA of the CDR3: TGCGCCAGCAGCCATCCTGGACAGATCACTGAAGCTTTCTTT.

This clonotype was seen at least ten times. V and J are TRBV5-1 and TRBJ2-2, with TRBD1 identical over 7 bases. V was pared by 3 bases and J by 6 bases, with 2 bases of the junction left unmatched. The CDR3 spans 13 residues. Germline CDR1 SGHRS, CDR2 YFSETQ. The CDR3 nucleotides read TGCGCCAGCAGCTATACAGGGGCCGGGGAGCTGTTTTTT. It codes for CASSYTGAGELFF.

The chain uses TRBV11-2 and TRBJ2-7; D gene uncertain. The germline V gene has CDR1 SGHAT and CDR2 FQNNGV. The CDR3 has 16 residues. The V gene lost 2 bases and the J gene lost 1 base, with 15 bases spanning the gap. The CDR3 loop is CASSLFRALLSYEQYF. The CDR3 nucleotides are TGTGCCAGCAGCTTATTTAGGGCCCTTCTTTCCTACGAGCAGTACTTC. Full variable domain (remainder filled in from reference TRBV11-2 and TRBJ2-7): EAGVAQSPRYKIIEKRQSVAFWCNPISGHATLYWYQQILGQGPKLLIQFQNNGVVDDSQLPKDRFSAERLKGVDSTLKIQPAKLEDSAVYLCASSLFRALLSYEQYFGPGTRLTVT.

V usage is TRBV20-1 and J usage is TRBJ1-2, with TRBD1 identical over 9 bases. This CDR3 comprises 15 residues. Losses at the gene ends were 0 bases for V and 8 bases for J; bases not matched to a gene: 10. CDR1 and CDR2 (germline): DFQATT, SNEGSKA (reference sequence). The CDR3 is CSARDEVWTGDGYTF. The CDR3 DNA sequence: TGCAGTGCTAGAGATGAAGTGTGGACAGGGGACGGCTACACCTTC.

This clonotype showed up just a few times. This chain joins TRBV6-1 and TRBJ1-1; TRBD1 might be the D (5 bases). From germline, CDR1 is MNHNS and CDR2 SASEGT. The CDR3 covers 12 residues. V lost 7 bases and J lost 12, with 18 bases in between. For the CDR3, the DNA is TGTGCCAGCAAGGAGGGACCGGGGACTCCTTTCTTT. Protein product: CASKEGPGTPFF.

CDR3 DNA sequence: TGTGCCACCAGTGATTTGGGAGAGACCCAGTACTTC. Translated: CATSDLGETQYF. This chain joins TRBV24-1 and TRBJ2-5; D is ambiguous. The V end was cut by 0 bases, the J end by 4 bases, with 2 bases between. The CDR3 runs to 12 residues. CDR1 and CDR2 (germline): KGHDR, SFDVKD.

The J gene is TRBJ2-3, the V gene TRBV12-3 or TRBV12-4; 13 bases agree with TRBD2. CDR3 length: 18 amino acids. V lost 6 bases to trimming and J lost 1 base; unmatched junction nucleotides: 10. The CDR3 spells CASRKLAGGPSGTDTQYF. Here the CDR3 DNA reads TGTGCCAGCAGGAAACTAGCGGGAGGGCCCTCCGGCACAGATACGCAGTATTTT.

V gene TRBV20-1 combines with J gene TRBJ1-2; D gene unclear. The CDR3 length is 12 residues. Germline V lookup: CDR1 DFQATT, CDR2 SNEGSKA (reference sequence). Trimming took 4 bases from V and 0 from J, leaving 6 bases between them. CDR3 sequence: CSATETNYGYTF. In DNA form, the CDR3 reads TGCAGTGCTACGGAAACTAACTATGGCTACACCTTC.

The V gene is TRBV3-1, the J gene TRBJ1-5; a possible D gene is TRBD1 (5 bases). This CDR3 comprises 15 residues. Trimming left V 3 bases short and J 2 bases short, with 11 bases between. CDR1 is LGHDT, CDR2 YNNKEL, per germline (reference sequence). The CDR3 nucleotides read TGTGCCAGCAGCCAGAGACAGCAAGGCAATCAGCCCCAGCATTTT. This sequence encodes CASSQRQQGNQPQHF.

J is TRBJ2-1 and V is TRBV5-4; TRBD2 agrees at 12 bases. This CDR3 has 17 amino acids. Germline V gene lookup returns CDR1 SGHNT and CDR2 YYREEE (reference sequence). Germline trimming cut 4 bases from V and 6 bases from J; bases unmatched to any gene: 11. CDR3 nucleotides: TGTGCCAGCAGCCACGGGACTAGCGGGTCCCCATTCAATGAGCAGTTCTTC. Translation gives CASSHGTSGSPFNEQFF.

This clonotype was seen ten or more times. The gene calls are TRBV12-3 or TRBV12-4 and TRBJ2-1; D possibly matches TRBD1 or TRBD2 (5 bases each). The V end lost 0 bases, the J end lost 11 bases, and 8 bases lay between the germline ends. The CDR3 extends over 12 amino acids. CDR3 coding DNA: TGTGCCAGCAGTTTAGCTGAGGGGAAGCAGTTCTTC. This encodes CASSLAEGKQFF.

This clonotype has just a few counts. V gene TRBV15 combines with J gene TRBJ2-1; TRBD2 agrees at 10 bases. CDR1 LNHNV and CDR2 YYDKDF come from the germline V gene (reference sequence). With 3 bases clipped from V and 5 bases from J, the junction kept 4 bases outside the gene matches. The CDR3 spans 15 residues. The CDR3: CATSRLAGVDNEQFF. The CDR3 nucleotides are TGTGCCACCAGCAGGCTAGCGGGAGTCGACAATGAGCAGTTCTTC.

In this sample, this clonotype turned up a few times. At one end the junction does not follow the germline gene, possibly because of a read error. The J gene is TRBJ2-2, the V gene TRBV5-5; D is possibly TRBD1 (5 bases). From germline, CDR1 is SGHKS and CDR2 YYEKEE (reference sequence). The CDR3 contains 15 residues. The chain's CDR3 is CASTLSSGMSGELFF. CDR3 bases: TGTGCCAGCACCTTGTCTTCAGGGATGTCCGGGGAGCTGTTTTTT.

The rearrangement uses TRBV20-1 and TRBJ2-7, with D maybe TRBD2 (6 bases). Germline loops: CDR1 DFQATT, CDR2 SNEGSKA (reference sequence). The CDR3 is 17 residues long. Between the trimmed V and J ends, which lost 0 bases and 3 bases, there was a span of 21 bases. The DNA for the CDR3 is TGCAGTGCTAGAGATCCCCGTGGAGGCGGGATGAACTACGAGCAGTACTTC. Translating gives CSARDPRGGGMNYEQYF.

The chain uses TRBV7-9 and TRBJ2-1; maybe TRBD2 (6 bases). Deletions cut 10 bases from V and 9 bases from J, with 22 bases between. The CDR3 length is 14 residues. Germline V CDR1 and CDR2: SEHNR, FQNEAQ (reference sequence). Written as DNA, the CDR3 is TGTGCCACTAGAGGGGACTCACGTACGGGTGAGCAGTTCTTC. Translated: CATRGDSRTGEQFF.

In its sample, this clonotype was seen many times. The chain employs TRBV20-1 and TRBJ1-2; TRBD1 aligns across 7 bases. The CDR3 spans 16 residues. CDR1 is DFQATT and CDR2 is SNEGSKA in the germline V gene (reference sequence). The J segment lost 2 bases and the V segment lost 0 bases, leaving 9 bases of the junction unmatched. The CDR3 loop is CSARDWDRALNYGYTF. CDR3 bases: TGCAGTGCTAGAGATTGGGACAGAGCCTTAAACTATGGCTACACCTTC.

The chain joins TRBV15 to TRBJ2-7, with D possibly matching TRBD1 (5 bases). Looked up from germline, CDR1 is LNHNV and CDR2 is YYDKDF (reference sequence). V lost 0 bases and J lost 3, with 12 bases in between. The CDR3 loop spans 15 amino acids. CDR3 protein: CATSRDRTQVYEQYF. The CDR3 DNA is TGTGCCACCAGCAGAGATCGAACACAGGTCTACGAGCAGTACTTC.

This clonotype was observed a handful of times. The chain is built from TRBV7-2 and TRBJ2-1, with 13 positions matching TRBD2. CDR3 length: 23 amino acids. After removal of 2 bases from V and 0 bases from J, the junction contained 19 bases not matched to a gene. Germline V gene lookup returns CDR1 SGHTA and CDR2 FQGNSA. CDR3 loop: CASSLTQRITSGRAADSYNEQFF. For the CDR3, the DNA is TGTGCCAGCAGCTTAACACAGAGAATAACTAGCGGGAGGGCCGCAGACTCCTACAATGAGCAGTTCTTC. The full variable domain, with the rest looked up from reference TRBV7-2 and TRBJ2-1, is GAGVSQSPSNKVTEKGKDVELRCDPISGHTALYWYRQSLGQGLEFLIYFQGNSAPDKSGLPSDRFSAERTGGSVSTLTIQRTQQEDSAVYLCASSLTQRITSGRAADSYNEQFFGPGTRLTVL.

This clonotype came up many times. The genes are TRBV20-1 and TRBJ2-7; D ambiguous. The CDR3 extends over 11 amino acids. Germline V lookup: CDR1 DFQATT, CDR2 SNEGSKA (reference sequence). V dropped 0 bases and J dropped 5 bases, with 5 bases sitting between them. CDR3 coding DNA: TGCAGTGCTAGAGATAGGAACGAGCAGTACTTC. Amino acid sequence: CSARDRNEQYF.

This clonotype showed up many times. The rearrangement links TRBV27 to TRBJ2-1; D is unclear. Germline V lookup: CDR1 MNHEY, CDR2 SMNVEV (reference sequence). Trimming took 5 bases from V and 5 from J, leaving 10 bases between them. The CDR3 runs to 13 residues. The CDR3 bases are TGTGCCAGCAGTCCCGGATATAACAATGAGCAGTTCTTC. Translation: CASSPGYNNEQFF.

In its sample, this clonotype was seen a few times. The chain joins TRBV12-3 or TRBV12-4 to TRBJ1-1; perhaps TRBD1 as D (5 bases). The CDR3 loop spans 12 amino acids. Trimming shortened V by 8 bases and J by 7 bases, and 14 bases separated the two germline ends. The chain's CDR3 is CASSDSDSEAFF. The CDR3 nucleotides read TGTGCCAGCTCAGACAGTGACAGTGAAGCTTTCTTT.

This clonotype came up once. This sequence joins TRBV6-5 and TRBJ2-7; D unclear. V was shortened by 2 bases and J by 3 bases, with 8 bases between the two germline ends. The CDR3 is made up of 13 amino acids. Germline CDR1 and CDR2: MNHEY and SVGAGI. CDR3 loop: CASSYTPGYEQYF. The CDR3 DNA reads TGTGCCAGCAGTTACACCCCAGGCTACGAGCAGTACTTC.

This clonotype has ten or more counts. The rearrangement uses TRBV24-1 and TRBJ2-1; TRBD2 matches at 8 bases. This CDR3 is built from 13 residues. Germline V gene data show CDR1 as KGHDR and CDR2 as SFDVKD. The ends lost 0 bases at V and 10 bases at J; junction bases unmatched: 1. The CDR3 nucleotides read TGTGCCACCAGTGATTTGAGACTAGCGGAGCAGTTCTTC. Protein: CATSDLRLAEQFF.

The chain carries TRBV5-1 and TRBJ2-2, with D possibly matching TRBD1 (5 bases). With 3 bases removed from V and 5 bases from J, the gap between germline ends came to 17 bases. The CDR3 is 16 residues long. Per the germline V gene, CDR1 is SGHRS and CDR2 is YFSETQ. DNA for the CDR3: TGCGCCAGCAGCTCCTTCGCAGGGTACGAGACCGGGGAGCTGTTTTTT. It specifies CASSSFAGYETGELFF.

This clonotype was picked up a small number of times. The V call is TRBV7-2, the J call TRBJ2-1, with 10 bases that match TRBD1. The CDR3 has 16 amino acids. Germline trimming cut 5 bases from V and 3 bases from J; bases unmatched to any gene: 7. Germline V gene data show CDR1 as SGHTA and CDR2 as FQGNSA. This CDR3 is CASSQFWTGGYNEQFF. Here the CDR3 DNA reads TGTGCCAGCAGCCAATTCTGGACAGGGGGCTACAATGAGCAGTTCTTC.

The chain uses TRBV28 and TRBJ1-2; D not resolved. In germline, CDR1 is MDHEN, CDR2 SYDVKM. Trimming shortened V by 6 bases and J by 3 bases, and 11 bases separated the two germline ends. CDR3 length: 13 residues. CDR3 residues: CASSVGGDYGYTF. The CDR3 nucleotides read TGTGCCAGCAGCGTCGGCGGGGACTATGGCTACACCTTC.

The chain joins TRBV27 to TRBJ2-3; TRBD2 agrees at 10 bases. There are 15 residues in the CDR3. Germline CDR1 and CDR2: MNHEY and SMNVEV (reference sequence). Trimming cost V 5 bases and J 3 bases; bases outside gene matches: 5. The CDR3 spells CASSHSGRVTDTQYF. For the CDR3, the DNA is TGTGCCAGCAGTCACAGCGGGAGGGTAACAGATACGCAGTATTTT.